One sample yielded the 5 T cell receptor beta chains listed below, sequenced in a study of blood T cell repertoires in COVID-19. Sequencing was performed with immunoSEQ multiplex PCR; in TCRdb, only in-frame clones are kept and a portion is missing. The data contain over 200,000 clones, 75% to 95% of them singletons. The sequenced sample consisted of peripheral blood. The source is a young adult with COVID-19, enrolled during active disease.

On this clone: A much bigger clone sits one base away, suggesting this may be a read error. At the DNA level, this CDR3 is encoded by other sequences in the same sample as well. The CDR3 region has the DNA TGTGCCAGTAGTATGGGACTAACAGATACGCAGTATTTT. It yields the protein CASSMGLTDTQYF. The V gene is TRBV19, the J gene TRBJ2-3, with TRBD2 matching over 7 bases. The V gene's germline CDR1 is LNHDA and CDR2 SQIVND (reference sequence). CDR3 length equals 13 residues. V was pared by 3 bases and J by 3 bases, with 0 bases of the junction left unmatched.

The chain joins TRBV12-3 or TRBV12-4 to TRBJ2-1; a possible D gene is TRBD2 (6 bases). The V gene lost 6 bases and the J gene lost 14 bases, with 14 bases spanning the gap. The length of the CDR3 is 11 residues. This CDR3 reads CASRIAASEFF. CDR3 in DNA: TGTGCCAGCAGAATAGCGGCCTCGGAGTTCTTC.

The rearrangement joins TRBV7-3 to TRBJ2-7; possible D gene TRBD2, 5 bases. V lost 4 bases and J lost 7, with 11 bases in between. The CDR3 totals 12 residues. The V gene's germline CDR1 is SGHTA and CDR2 FQGTGA. CDR3 nucleotides: TGTGCCAGCAGCTCCAATACGGGAGAGCAGTACTTC. Protein product: CASSSNTGEQYF.

The rearrangement links TRBV19 to TRBJ2-3; TRBD2 matches at 7 bases. Trimming took 10 bases from V and 2 from J; bases not matched to a gene: 12. The CDR3 sequence is 15 residues long. Germline-derived CDR1 and CDR2 are LNHDA and SQIVND (reference sequence). CDR3 sequence (DNA): TGTGCCACCCGTCGAGCGGGAACGTTCACAGATACGCAGTATTTT. Residues: CATRRAGTFTDTQYF.

This chain links TRBV27 with TRBJ2-7; D might be TRBD1 (5 bases). The V end lost 0 bases, the J end lost 5 bases, and 14 bases lay between the germline ends. Germline V lookup: CDR1 MNHEY, CDR2 SMNVEV (reference sequence). The length of the CDR3 is 15 residues. CDR3 bases: TGTGCCAGCAGTTTATCGCACAGGAACTTGGACGAGCAGTACTTC. This codes for CASSLSHRNLDEQYF.